A selection of T cell receptor beta chains follows, all from one sample in a study of blood T cell repertoires in COVID-19. The protocol was immunoSEQ multiplex PCR, while the TCRdb copy is restricted to in-frame clones and leaves out a portion. This sample has more than 90,000 clones; 70% to 90% occur once, and the top ten carry roughly 1.4%. Sequencing used peripheral blood. These receptors were obtained from a middle-aged man with acute or convalescent COVID-19. Each CDR3 is given with its conserved first and last residue. The order of the fields is J gene, D gene, V gene, clone size, CDR3 protein, CDR3 DNA. The D gene is left open where the match is weak. Only some rows state a clone size, as once, few, many or a class for expanded clones.

j_gene: TRBJ2-1; d_gene: TRBD1; v_gene: TRBV11-3; abundance: once; CDR3aa: CASSSRDRINNEQFF; CDR3nt: TGTGCCAGCAGCAGCCGGGACAGGATAAACAATGAGCAGTTCTTC
j_gene: TRBJ2-7; d_gene: -; v_gene: TRBV5-1; abundance: -; CDR3aa: CASSWERAYEQYF; CDR3nt: TGCGCCAGCAGCTGGGAGAGGGCGTACGAGCAGTACTTC
j_gene: TRBJ1-4; d_gene: -; v_gene: TRBV4-2; abundance: -; CDR3aa: CASSQVSARKNEKLFF; CDR3nt: TGTGCCAGCAGCCAAGTATCGGCGAGGAAGAATGAAAAACTGTTTTTT
j_gene: TRBJ2-1; d_gene: TRBD1; v_gene: TRBV29-1; abundance: -; CDR3aa: CSVVGDRAFYNEQFF; CDR3nt: TGCAGCGTTGTAGGGGACAGGGCTTTTTACAATGAGCAGTTCTTC
j_gene: TRBJ1-6; d_gene: -; v_gene: TRBV30; abundance: -; CDR3aa: CAWGVYGETYNSPLHF; CDR3nt: TGTGCCTGGGGAGTGTACGGGGAAACCTATAATTCACCCCTCCACTTT
j_gene: TRBJ2-6; d_gene: -; v_gene: TRBV7-9; abundance: -; CDR3aa: CASSSGRRALGANVLTF; CDR3nt: TGTGCCAGCAGCTCGGGTCGGCGGGCTCTCGGGGCCAACGTCCTGACTTTC
j_gene: TRBJ2-4; d_gene: TRBD1; v_gene: TRBV10-2; abundance: -; CDR3aa: CASSASVGQGGNIQYF; CDR3nt: TGCGCCAGCAGTGCCTCAGTCGGACAGGGTGGGAACATTCAGTACTTC
j_gene: TRBJ1-2; d_gene: -; v_gene: TRBV18; abundance: -; CDR3aa: CASSPGPTAYGYTF; CDR3nt: TGTGCCAGCTCACCGGGGCCAACAGCGTATGGCTACACCTTC
j_gene: TRBJ2-1; d_gene: -; v_gene: TRBV5-1; abundance: -; CDR3aa: CASSLEGSSYNEQFF; CDR3nt: TGCGCCAGCAGCTTGGAAGGGAGCTCCTACAATGAGCAGTTCTTC
j_gene: TRBJ1-2; d_gene: TRBD1; v_gene: TRBV3-1/TRBV3-2; abundance: -; CDR3aa: CASSLDRSKGYTF; CDR3nt: TGTGCCAGCAGCTTGGACAGGTCGAAGGGCTACACCTTC
j_gene: TRBJ2-5; d_gene: -; v_gene: TRBV19; abundance: -; CDR3aa: CASSPGLEGETQYF; CDR3nt: TGTGCCAGTAGTCCGGGACTCGAGGGCGAGACCCAGTACTTC
j_gene: TRBJ2-2; d_gene: TRBD2; v_gene: TRBV10-2; abundance: -; CDR3aa: CASSRTSGNTGELFF; CDR3nt: TGCGCCAGCAGTCGGACTAGCGGGAACACCGGGGAGCTGTTTTTT
j_gene: TRBJ1-2; d_gene: TRBD1; v_gene: TRBV5-8; abundance: -; CDR3aa: CASSWTGYGYTF; CDR3nt: TGTGCCAGCAGCTGGACAGGTTATGGCTACACCTTC
j_gene: TRBJ2-1; d_gene: TRBD2; v_gene: TRBV11-1; abundance: -; CDR3aa: CASSLEVGGSKFF; CDR3nt: TGTGCCAGCAGCTTAGAGGTGGGAGGGTCCAAGTTCTTC
j_gene: TRBJ2-6; d_gene: -; v_gene: TRBV7-9; abundance: -; CDR3aa: CASSLDRSGANVLTF; CDR3nt: TGTGCCAGCAGCCTAGACAGGTCTGGGGCCAACGTCCTGACTTTC
j_gene: TRBJ2-2; d_gene: TRBD2; v_gene: TRBV11-1; abundance: once; CDR3aa: CASSSEPGLGTGELFF; CDR3nt: TGTGCCAGCAGCTCCGAACCGGGACTAGGGACCGGGGAGCTGTTTTTT
j_gene: TRBJ2-1; d_gene: -; v_gene: TRBV21-1; abundance: once; CDR3aa: CASSKEGQGINEQFF; CDR3nt: TGTGCCAGCAGCAAGGAGGGACAGGGGATCAATGAGCAGTTCTTC
j_gene: TRBJ2-3; d_gene: TRBD2; v_gene: TRBV7-9; abundance: -; CDR3aa: CASSLVSSWGGTQYF; CDR3nt: TGTGCCAGCAGCTTAGTATCATCGTGGGGGGGTACGCAGTATTTT
j_gene: TRBJ2-3; d_gene: -; v_gene: TRBV5-1; abundance: -; CDR3aa: CASSLFSGTDTQYF; CDR3nt: TGCGCCAGCAGCTTATTCTCCGGGACAGATACGCAGTATTTT
j_gene: TRBJ2-4; d_gene: TRBD2; v_gene: TRBV3-1/TRBV3-2; abundance: -; CDR3aa: CASSPPGGSAQKNIQYF; CDR3nt: TGTGCCAGCAGCCCCCCGGGAGGGAGCGCCCAAAAAAACATTCAGTACTTC
j_gene: TRBJ1-5; d_gene: -; v_gene: TRBV6-5; abundance: -; CDR3aa: CASSFYSPFSNQPQHF; CDR3nt: TGTGCCAGCAGTTTCTACTCACCTTTTAGCAATCAGCCCCAGCATTTT
j_gene: TRBJ2-7; d_gene: -; v_gene: TRBV7-9; abundance: -; CDR3aa: CASSLVTGRRYEQYF; CDR3nt: TGTGCCAGCAGCTTAGTGACAGGCAGACGCTACGAGCAGTACTTC
j_gene: TRBJ2-7; d_gene: TRBD1; v_gene: TRBV2; abundance: -; CDR3aa: CASRRDRGLGIEQYF; CDR3nt: TGTGCCAGCAGACGGGACAGGGGGCTTGGAATCGAGCAGTACTTC
j_gene: TRBJ2-3; d_gene: -; v_gene: TRBV3-1/TRBV3-2; abundance: -; CDR3aa: CASSHHVGLPWGTDTQYF; CDR3nt: TGTGCCAGCAGCCACCACGTGGGACTTCCCTGGGGCACAGATACGCAGTATTTT
j_gene: TRBJ2-5; d_gene: -; v_gene: TRBV5-6; abundance: -; CDR3aa: CASSLGRGREETQYF; CDR3nt: TGTGCCAGCAGCTTGGGCAGGGGCAGGGAAGAGACCCAGTACTTC
j_gene: TRBJ2-7; d_gene: -; v_gene: TRBV18; abundance: once; CDR3aa: CASSPATGSSYEQYF; CDR3nt: TGTGCCAGCTCACCCGCGACAGGATCCTCCTACGAGCAGTACTTC
j_gene: TRBJ1-6; d_gene: -; v_gene: TRBV28; abundance: -; CDR3aa: CASTSASSYNSPLHF; CDR3nt: TGTGCCAGCACTTCCGCGAGCTCCTATAATTCACCCCTCCACTTT
j_gene: TRBJ2-2; d_gene: TRBD1; v_gene: TRBV30; abundance: many; CDR3aa: CAWSGTGVGELFF; CDR3nt: TGTGCCTGGAGCGGGACAGGGGTCGGGGAGCTGTTTTTT
j_gene: TRBJ2-5; d_gene: TRBD2; v_gene: TRBV9; abundance: -; CDR3aa: CASSPSEAGETQYF; CDR3nt: TGTGCCAGCAGCCCCTCCGAAGCGGGGGAGACCCAGTACTTC
j_gene: TRBJ2-7; d_gene: TRBD1; v_gene: TRBV27; abundance: -; CDR3aa: CASSHGQGGYEQYF; CDR3nt: TGTGCCAGCAGCCACGGACAGGGGGGTTACGAGCAGTACTTC
j_gene: TRBJ2-6; d_gene: TRBD2; v_gene: TRBV19; abundance: -; CDR3aa: CASTSFTSGRAFGANVLTF; CDR3nt: TGTGCCAGTACCTCCTTTACTAGCGGGAGGGCCTTTGGGGCCAACGTCCTGACTTTC
j_gene: TRBJ2-3; d_gene: TRBD2; v_gene: TRBV10-3; abundance: -; CDR3aa: CAISSTSGGSDTQYF; CDR3nt: TGTGCCATCAGCTCGACTAGCGGGGGTTCAGATACGCAGTATTTT
j_gene: TRBJ2-1; d_gene: TRBD1; v_gene: TRBV4-1; abundance: -; CDR3aa: CASSTTGTGVDEQFF; CDR3nt: TGCGCCAGCAGTACAACCGGGACAGGGGTAGATGAGCAGTTCTTC
j_gene: TRBJ2-1; d_gene: -; v_gene: TRBV21-1; abundance: -; CDR3aa: CASSGSGGFWNEQFF; CDR3nt: TGTGCCAGCAGTGGGTCAGGGGGCTTCTGGAATGAGCAGTTCTTC
j_gene: TRBJ2-5; d_gene: -; v_gene: TRBV4-2; abundance: -; CDR3aa: CASSQDRTSRDPRETQYF; CDR3nt: TGTGCCAGCAGCCAAGATCGCACTAGCCGTGACCCCAGGGAGACCCAGTACTTC
j_gene: TRBJ2-7; d_gene: -; v_gene: TRBV6-5; abundance: -; CDR3aa: CASSPRRSEVEQYF; CDR3nt: TGTGCCAGCAGCCCCCGACGTAGCGAAGTCGAGCAGTACTTC
j_gene: TRBJ2-1; d_gene: TRBD2; v_gene: TRBV29-1; abundance: -; CDR3aa: CSVVGGRSSYNEQFF; CDR3nt: TGCAGCGTAGTGGGGGGGAGGTCGTCCTACAATGAGCAGTTCTTC
j_gene: TRBJ1-4; d_gene: -; v_gene: TRBV7-9; abundance: -; CDR3aa: CASSLEEVGEKLFF; CDR3nt: TGTGCCAGCAGCTTGGAAGAGGTTGGAGAAAAACTGTTTTTT